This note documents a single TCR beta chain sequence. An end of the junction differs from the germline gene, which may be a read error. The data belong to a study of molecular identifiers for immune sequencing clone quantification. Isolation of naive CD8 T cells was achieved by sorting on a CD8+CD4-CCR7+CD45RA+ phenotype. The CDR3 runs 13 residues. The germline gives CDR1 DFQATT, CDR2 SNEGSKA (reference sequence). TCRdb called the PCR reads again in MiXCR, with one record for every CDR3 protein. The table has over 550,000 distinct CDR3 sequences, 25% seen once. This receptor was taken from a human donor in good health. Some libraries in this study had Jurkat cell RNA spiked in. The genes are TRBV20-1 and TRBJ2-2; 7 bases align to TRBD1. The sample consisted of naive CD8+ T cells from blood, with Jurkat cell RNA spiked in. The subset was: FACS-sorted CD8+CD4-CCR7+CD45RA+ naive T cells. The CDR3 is CSVPTGPTGVLFF. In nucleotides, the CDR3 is TGCAGTGTCCCGACAGGGCCCACCGGGGTGCTGTTTTTT.